Given below is one T cell receptor beta chain in context. Antigen unknown. This record comes from a study of beta chain features in type 1 diabetes. At the level of the study: Cell yields, gender and age were similar in healthy donors and patients. Study outcomes and limitations: Moderately but significantly shorter TCRB CDR3s were found in Type 1 diabetes patients in all four CD4+ subsets.

All of the isolated RNA was reverse transcribed, so expressed TCRB transcripts were sequenced. Data came from immunoSEQ multiplex PCR; TCRdb stores just in-frame clones and leaves some out. The sample has under 400,000 clones, 10% to 15% seen once; the top ten hold around 0.01%. Sorted CD4+ subsets: naive, central memory, regulatory, stem cell-like memory (CD45RO/CCR7/CD25/CD127/CD95/CD27 panel). The CDR3 totals 14 residues. CDR1 GTSNPN and CDR2 SVGIG come from the germline V gene (reference sequence). Trimming removed 2 bases from V and 0 bases from J; junction bases left unmatched: 3. The sample consisted of naive CD4+ T cells from blood. The receptor was derived from a woman aged 18 to 35 with type 1 diabetes. The rearrangement uses TRBV30 and TRBJ2-7; 8 nucleotides agree with TRBD2. The CDR3 loop is CAWSPGGSSYEQYF. The CDR3 nucleotides read TGTGCCTGGAGTCCGGGGGGGAGCTCCTACGAGCAGTACTTC.